A selection of T cell receptor beta chains follows, all from one sample in a study of radiotherapy plus CTLA-4 blockade in lung cancer. The method was immunoSEQ multiplex PCR; TCRdb's version includes in-frame clones alone and lacks a portion of them. The data show nearly 110,000 clones, approximately 87% seen once. The starting material was peripheral blood, obtained from a patient treated with radiotherapy plus ipilimumab. The receptors here all came from a human donor with non-small cell lung cancer that progressed on radiotherapy plus ipilimumab. Some clones in this sample may be carry-over from other donors' samples. Each CDR3 is given with its conserved first and last residue. The D gene is left open where the match is weak.

v_gene	j_gene	len	d_gene	CDR3aa
TRBV7-2	TRBJ1-5	17	.	CASSLWERRGSNQPQHF
TRBV28	TRBJ1-1	12	.	CASSPGYTEAFF
TRBV6-1	TRBJ1-4	17	.	CASSEMVDLGYDEKLFF
TRBV29-1	TRBJ1-1	12	.	CSVEESGKEAFF
TRBV19	TRBJ2-7	14	TRBD1	CATTGQGEAYEQYF
TRBV2	TRBJ1-1	14	.	CASSEGGLGTEAFF
TRBV7-2	TRBJ1-6	15	TRBD1	CASSLGGQGNSPLHF
TRBV9	TRBJ1-4	19	TRBD1	CASSTGLGTGAVFSEKLFF
TRBV7-3	TRBJ1-1	13	.	CASSLFQNTEAFF
TRBV7-3	TRBJ2-3	13	.	CASSSKGTDTQYF
TRBV28	TRBJ1-5	14	.	CASSLWQDNQPQHF
TRBV7-9	TRBJ1-1	18	TRBD1	CASSLGTRQGTSPPLAFF
TRBV2	TRBJ1-6	14	.	CASRRVWLDSPLHF
TRBV9	TRBJ1-3	16	.	CASSTSTQGHGNTIYF
TRBV18	TRBJ2-3	11	.	CASSPQDTQYF
TRBV11-2	TRBJ2-5	14	.	CASSLGPGGETQYF
TRBV2	TRBJ1-2	12	.	CASGREGGLYTF
TRBV4-3	TRBJ2-7	13	.	CASSHTDGYEQYF
TRBV27	TRBJ1-2	16	TRBD1	CASSETGGKGNYGYTF
TRBV5-1	TRBJ2-3	16	TRBD2	CASRTSGGVYTDTQYF
TRBV7-7	TRBJ2-2	14	.	CASSPVVNTGELFF
TRBV5-4	TRBJ1-2	14	.	CASSSTLGDYGYTF
TRBV25-1	TRBJ2-3	16	TRBD2	CASTPAPGLGTDTQYF
TRBV5-4	TRBJ2-2	13	.	CASSFSQAGELFF
TRBV18	TRBJ2-5	14	.	CASSPASYQETQYF
TRBV5-4	TRBJ2-2	16	TRBD2	CASSSRLAVSSGELFF
TRBV30	TRBJ2-1	11	.	CAWSVQDEQFF
TRBV9	TRBJ2-2	17	TRBD2	CASSSRAGGANTGELFF
TRBV7-9	TRBJ1-2	14	.	CASSLAAASYGYTF
TRBV2	TRBJ2-1	13	TRBD1	CASSGQGVDEQFF
TRBV6-5	TRBJ1-6	14	.	CASSGSSYNSPLHF
TRBV7-2	TRBJ1-4	15	.	CASSKGGATNEKLFF
TRBV2	TRBJ2-7	17	TRBD1	CASSAPPTDRVPYEQYF
TRBV4-2	TRBJ2-7	17	TRBD2	CASSQPLAGGGPYEQYF
TRBV5-1	TRBJ2-3	16	.	CASSTLANKNTDTQYF
TRBV10-3	TRBJ2-5	12	.	CAISELAETQYF
TRBV19	TRBJ1-3	15	.	CASSLGQYSGNTIYF
TRBV27	TRBJ2-7	15	TRBD1	CASSLFPGQGGEQYF
TRBV27	TRBJ2-3	15	.	CATSGASWGTDTQYF
TRBV7-2	TRBJ2-3	15	TRBD2	CASSLGTSRGDTQYF
TRBV15	TRBJ1-2	14	TRBD1	CATSRPGQAYGYTF
TRBV5-1	TRBJ1-4	15	.	CASSLGPTTNEKLFF
TRBV10-1	TRBJ1-2	15	.	CASSENLGLNYGYTF